These T cell receptor beta chains were read from a single sample in a study of blood T cell repertoires in COVID-19. The assay was immunoSEQ multiplex PCR, and TCRdb's table has in-frame clones only and misses some. Among around 380,000 clones listed, 70% to 85% were seen once. The sample comprised peripheral blood. The receptors were sampled from a human donor with acute or convalescent COVID-19. The donor label of this sample is uncertain. Both conserved end residues are part of each CDR3. The D gene is left open where the match is weak. Clone sizes are given selectively: once, few, many, or a class where the clone is expanded.

j_call | d_call | v_call | clone_size | cdr3_nt | cdr3_aa
TRBJ1-6 | TRBD1 | TRBV4-1 | . | TGCGCCAGCAGCCAAGATCGGGGACAGGGCCTTAATTCACCCCTCCACTTT | CASSQDRGQGLNSPLHF
TRBJ2-1 | TRBD2 | TRBV7-9 | . | TGTGCCAGCAGCACACTAGCGGGGGGGCTCGATGAGCAGTTCTTC | CASSTLAGGLDEQFF
TRBJ2-5 | . | TRBV14 | . | TGTGCCAGCAGCCGCTCCCAAACTCAGACCCAGTACTTC | CASSRSQTQTQYF
TRBJ2-7 | . | TRBV24-1 | . | TGTGCCACCAGCCAGGGGTGGGAGCAGTACTTC | CATSQGWEQYF
TRBJ2-2 | TRBD2 | TRBV28 | . | TGTGCCAGCAGACACCAGCGGGGTGCGAACACCGGGGAGCTGTTTTTT | CASRHQRGANTGELFF
TRBJ2-3 | TRBD1 | TRBV11-2 | . | TGTGCCAGCAGCCGTCTGGGACAGGGGGTGACAGATACGCAGTATTTT | CASSRLGQGVTDTQYF
TRBJ2-3 | TRBD1 | TRBV7-9 | . | TGTGCCAGCAGCTCTACAGGGGGTTTCGCGGATACGCAGTATTTT | CASSSTGGFADTQYF
TRBJ1-1 | . | TRBV5-4 | . | TGTGCCAGCTCCCTGGGGGGAGCGATGAACACTGAAGCTTTCTTT | CASSLGGAMNTEAFF
TRBJ1-4 | . | TRBV7-2 | . | TGTGCCAGCAGGAGACACATTAATGAAAAACTGTTTTTT | CASRRHINEKLFF
TRBJ1-5 | . | TRBV30 | once | TGTGCCTGGAGGGCCAAAGCAGGTTTGGGTACCAATCAGCCCCAGCATTTT | CAWRAKAGLGTNQPQHF
TRBJ2-1 | TRBD2 | TRBV7-9 | . | TGTGCCAGCAGCTTAGGGGCGGGAGGCAATGAGCAGTTCTTC | CASSLGAGGNEQFF
TRBJ2-1 | . | TRBV11-2 | . | TGTGCCAGCAGCTCAAGACTGGGGAGCTCCTACAATGAGCAGTTCTTC | CASSSRLGSSYNEQFF
TRBJ2-3 | . | TRBV7-9 | . | TGTGCCAGCAGTATCCTACAGGGGACTAGCACAGATACGCAGTATTTT | CASSILQGTSTDTQYF
TRBJ1-2 | TRBD1 | TRBV19 | . | TGTGCCAGTAGTATACCGGGACAGGGGAACTATGGCTACACCTTC | CASSIPGQGNYGYTF
TRBJ1-2 | . | TRBV23-1 | . | TGCGCCAGCAGTCAACCCCCCTCGAAGGAGGACTATGGCTACACCTTC | CASSQPPSKEDYGYTF
TRBJ2-5 | TRBD1 | TRBV29-1 | . | TGCAGCGGGGATTTGGGACAGGGGCGCGGGGAGACCCAGTACTTC | CSGDLGQGRGETQYF
TRBJ2-3 | TRBD2 | TRBV24-1 | . | TGTGCCACCAGTGGCGCTAGCGGGCACACAGATACGCAGTATTTT | CATSGASGHTDTQYF
TRBJ1-1 | . | TRBV6-6 | . | TGTGCCAGCAGTGGTGCAAGGGGCGCCTACACTGAAGCTTTCTTT | CASSGARGAYTEAFF
TRBJ1-1 | . | TRBV6-5 | . | TGTGCCAGCAGGCCGACTCAAAACACTGAAGCTTTCTTT | CASRPTQNTEAFF
TRBJ2-7 | . | TRBV28 | . | TGTGCCAGCACTACCGGGACTCTCTACGAGCAGTACTTC | CASTTGTLYEQYF
TRBJ2-7 | TRBD2 | TRBV6-2/TRBV6-3 | once | TGTGCCAGCAGTTACTCGTACGGGAGGGCCTCAGACTACGAGCAGTACTTC | CASSYSYGRASDYEQYF
TRBJ2-2 | . | TRBV19 | . | TGTGCCAGTAGTATTCAGGCACAGGGAAGCGGGGAGCTGTTTTTT | CASSIQAQGSGELFF
TRBJ2-2 | . | TRBV30 | . | TGTGCCTGGTGCTGGGGGCACACCGGGGAGCTGTTTTTT | CAWCWGHTGELFF